This entry concerns a single T cell receptor beta chain. The germline V gene has CDR1 SGHTA and CDR2 FQGNSA. The CDR3 has 15 amino acids. Trimming took 2 bases from V and 4 from J; bases not matched to a gene: 5. These data are taken from a study of shared clonotypes between healthy human individuals. Sorted-subset replicate PCRs used about 200 ng of genomic DNA. This amount corresponded to tens of thousands of T cell genomes. Sequencing used immunoSEQ multiplex PCR; TCRdb keeps in-frame clones, though not all of them. Among approximately 740,000 clones, about 74% were seen once, and the ten largest hold approximately 1.8%.

The receptor was derived from a woman in her 30s in good health. This chain joins TRBV7-2 and TRBJ2-5, with 9 bases fitting TRBD2. Material for sequencing was memory CD4+ T cells sorted from blood. Subset: CD45RA-negative fraction. DNA of the CDR3: TGTGCCAGCAGCTTAAGCGGGAGGACAGGAGAGACCCAGTACTTC. It translates to CASSLSGRTGETQYF.